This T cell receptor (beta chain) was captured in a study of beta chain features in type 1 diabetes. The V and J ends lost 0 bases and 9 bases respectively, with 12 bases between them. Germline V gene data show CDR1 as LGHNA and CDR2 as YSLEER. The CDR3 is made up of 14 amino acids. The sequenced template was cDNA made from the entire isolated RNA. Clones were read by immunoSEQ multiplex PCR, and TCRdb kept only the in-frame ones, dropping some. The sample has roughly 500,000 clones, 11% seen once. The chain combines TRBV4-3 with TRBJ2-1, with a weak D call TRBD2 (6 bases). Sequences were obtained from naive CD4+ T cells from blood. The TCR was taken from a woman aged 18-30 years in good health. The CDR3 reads CASSQDWRGSEQFF. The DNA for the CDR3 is TGCGCCAGCAGCCAAGATTGGAGGGGAAGTGAGCAGTTCTTC.